Each of the 29 T cell receptor beta chains below was sequenced from the same sample in a study of blood T cell repertoires in COVID-19. The method was immunoSEQ multiplex PCR; TCRdb's version includes in-frame clones alone and lacks a portion of them. The sample includes tens of thousands of clones, over 85% seen only once; the top ten take 3.5% to 5%. Sequenced: peripheral blood. The receptors derive from a human donor with active COVID-19. The donor label of this sample is uncertain.

The CDR3 coding sequence is TGTGCCAGCTCGGAAGATACTAGCGGGAGGACGGATACGCAGTATTTT. This codes for CASSEDTSGRTDTQYF. The V call is TRBV18, the J call TRBJ2-3; TRBD2 agrees at 12 bases. The trim removed 6 bases at V and 6 bases at J, leaving 10 bases unmatched. Germline V gene sequence: CDR1 KGHSH, CDR2 LQKENI. This CDR3 spans 16 amino acids.

This clone was detected only once. The V and J genes are TRBV28 and TRBJ2-7; D ambiguous. Trimming left V 6 bases short and J 3 bases short, with 18 bases between. Germline V gives CDR1 MDHEN, CDR2 SYDVKM. There are 15 residues in the CDR3. CDR3 in amino acids: CASRPPPRLHYEQYF. The DNA for the CDR3 is TGTGCCAGCAGGCCCCCCCCGAGACTCCACTACGAGCAGTACTTC.

The CDR3 region has the DNA TGCGCCAGCAGCTTCGGACAGGGAAATGAAAAACTGTTTTTT. Its translation: CASSFGQGNEKLFF. The chain carries TRBV5-1 and TRBJ1-4; 8 nucleotides agree with TRBD1. Germline loops: CDR1 SGHRS, CDR2 YFSETQ. V shed 2 bases, J shed 5 bases, and the junction held 2 bases outside the gene matches. This CDR3 is 14 amino acids long.

The V and J genes are TRBV3-1 (or the pseudogene TRBV3-2) and TRBJ2-3, with TRBD2 matching over 7 bases. CDR1 LGHDT and CDR2 YNNKEL come from the germline V gene (reference sequence). The CDR3 consists of 18 residues. Unmatched junction bases numbered 11, after V lost 1 base and J lost 1 base. DNA of the CDR3: TGTGCCAGCAGCCAAGCCCCTGGGAGCGGGGAAGGCACAGATACGCAGTATTTT. Translated, it gives CASSQAPGSGEGTDTQYF.

V gene TRBV15 combines with J gene TRBJ2-7; 8 nucleotides agree with TRBD1. Germline V gene sequence: CDR1 LNHNV, CDR2 YYDKDF (reference sequence). The V segment lost 0 bases and the J segment 6 bases; nucleotides outside the gene matches: 7. There are 15 residues in the CDR3. The DNA for the CDR3 is TGTGCCACCAGCAGAGATCAGGGACAGGTCTTCGAGCAGTACTTC. This translates into CATSRDQGQVFEQYF.

This chain connects TRBV7-2 to TRBJ1-4; maybe TRBD1 (5 bases). CDR1 SGHTA and CDR2 FQGNSA come from the germline V gene. The CDR3 totals 15 residues. Trimming took 5 bases from V and 8 from J, leaving 18 bases between them. The CDR3 DNA follows: TGTGCCAGCAGCCCCGGGGGGGGAATTAAAGAAAAACTGTTTTTT. Residues: CASSPGGGIKEKLFF.

The rearrangement links TRBV19 to TRBJ2-7; D is possibly TRBD1 (6 bases). Per germline, CDR1 LNHDA and CDR2 SQIVND (reference sequence). Deletions cut 4 bases from V and 0 bases from J, with 13 bases between. This CDR3 spans 15 amino acids. Here the CDR3 DNA reads TGTGCCAGTAGTAGACAGGATGCTTCCTCCTACGAGCAGTACTTC. This gives the protein CASSRQDASSYEQYF.

This sequence joins TRBV4-1 and TRBJ2-2, with 9 bases fitting TRBD1. This CDR3 spans 16 amino acids. V lost 5 bases to trimming and J lost 4 bases; unmatched junction nucleotides: 8. Germline assignment: CDR1 MGHRA and CDR2 YSYEKL. CDR3 sequence (DNA): TGCGCCAGCAGCACTGAATGGACAGGGGCCACCGGGGAGCTGTTTTTT. It specifies CASSTEWTGATGELFF.

The chain has TRBV7-2 and TRBJ2-1, with 12 bases that match TRBD2. Per germline, CDR1 SGHTA and CDR2 FQGNSA. This CDR3 is built from 14 residues. V lost 4 bases to trimming and J lost 9 bases; unmatched junction nucleotides: 4. The CDR3 DNA follows: TGTGCCAGCAGCTCGGGACTAGCGGGCGGTGAGCAGTTCTTC. It translates to CASSSGLAGGEQFF.

The chain uses TRBV29-1 and TRBJ2-7, with 14 positions matching TRBD2. J was trimmed by 0 bases and V by 5 bases; bases with no gene match: 6. Germline lookup yields CDR1 SQVTM and CDR2 ANQGSEA. This CDR3 comprises 16 residues. Here the CDR3 DNA reads TGCAGCGTTCGACTAGCGGGAGGGCCAAGCTCCTACGAGCAGTACTTC. Its translation: CSVRLAGGPSSYEQYF.

This rearrangement joins TRBV11-2 to TRBJ2-1; the match to TRBD2 covers 7 bases. This CDR3 comprises 15 residues. The V gene end was trimmed by 5 bases and the J gene end by 5 bases; junction bases not matched to a gene: 9. The germline gives CDR1 SGHAT, CDR2 FQNNGV. CDR3 nucleotide sequence: TGTGCCAGCAGCCGCGGGAGAACTAGGAACAATGAGCAGTTCTTC. This sequence encodes CASSRGRTRNNEQFF. Combining the CDR3 with reference TRBV11-2 and TRBJ2-1 gives the whole variable domain EAGVAQSPRYKIIEKRQSVAFWCNPISGHATLYWYQQILGQGPKLLIQFQNNGVVDDSQLPKDRFSAERLKGVDSTLKIQPAKLEDSAVYLCASSRGRTRNNEQFFGPGTRLTVL.

The chain couples TRBV6-6 to TRBJ2-5; 7 nucleotides align to TRBD1. CDR1 is MNHNY, CDR2 SVGAGI, per germline (reference sequence). V shed 6 bases, J shed 5 bases, and the junction held 12 bases outside the gene matches. The CDR3 extends over 15 amino acids. The CDR3 here is CASSEAQGVGETQYF. The DNA for the CDR3 is TGTGCCAGCAGCGAGGCCCAGGGGGTCGGGGAGACCCAGTACTTC.

The chain joins TRBV30 to TRBJ1-6; no firm D call. With 1 base removed from V and 7 bases from J, the gap between germline ends came to 11 bases. The CDR3 is 14 amino acids. Germline V gene data show CDR1 as GTSNPN and CDR2 as SVGIG (reference sequence). This CDR3 is CAWSAGRRNSPLHF. In nucleotides, the CDR3 is TGTGCCTGGAGTGCAGGCAGAAGGAATTCACCCCTCCACTTT.

The chain couples TRBV30 to TRBJ1-5; the D gene is possibly TRBD1 (6 bases). The CDR3 consists of 14 residues. Trimming left V 4 bases short and J 5 bases short, with 15 bases between. Germline V CDR1 and CDR2: GTSNPN, SVGIG (reference sequence). The CDR3 is CAWTPGAADQPQHF. In DNA form, the CDR3 reads TGTGCCTGGACCCCAGGGGCGGCTGATCAGCCCCAGCATTTT. The full variable domain, in which reference TRBV30 and TRBJ1-5 provide the parts outside the CDR3, is SQTIHQWPATLVQPVGSPLSLECTVEGTSNPNLYWYRQAAGRGLQLLFYSVGIGQISSEVPQNLSASRPQDRQFILSSKKLLLSDSGFYLCAWTPGAADQPQHFGDGTRLSIL.

This clone was recorded once. The J gene is TRBJ2-1, the V gene TRBV5-4; TRBD2 agrees at 8 bases. Germline lookup yields CDR1 SGHNT and CDR2 YYREEE (reference sequence). CDR3 length equals 16 residues. The V and J ends lost 4 bases and 7 bases, in that order; junction bases with no gene match: 13. In DNA, the CDR3 is TGTGCCAGCAGCCCCTCGGCGGGAGGATGGGGTAATGAGCAGTTCTTC. It translates to CASSPSAGGWGNEQFF.

The gene calls are TRBV13 and TRBJ2-1, with 13 bases matching TRBD2. The CDR3 covers 16 residues. Germline lookup yields CDR1 PRHDT and CDR2 FYEKMQ (reference sequence). V trimming: 5 bases; J trimming: 10 bases; junction bases outside the gene matches: 11. This CDR3 reads CASSAQLAGGIWEQFF. CDR3 nucleotide sequence: TGTGCCAGCAGCGCCCAACTAGCGGGAGGGATATGGGAGCAGTTCTTC.

The J gene is TRBJ1-1, the V gene TRBV24-1, with TRBD1 matching 9 bases. Germline values: CDR1 KGHDR, CDR2 SFDVKD. The ends lost 8 bases at V and 3 bases at J; junction bases unmatched: 27. CDR3 length equals 21 residues. The CDR3 loop is CATNHTLRGPGQGVGDTEAFF. CDR3 nucleotide sequence: TGTGCCACCAACCATACGCTAAGGGGACCGGGACAGGGTGTCGGGGACACTGAAGCTTTCTTT.

This CDR3 is CASRADLNTEAFF. In nucleotides, the CDR3 is TGCGCCAGCAGGGCGGACTTGAACACTGAAGCTTTCTTT. The chain uses TRBV5-1 and TRBJ1-1; D gene ambiguous. Germline lookup yields CDR1 SGHRS and CDR2 YFSETQ. V lost 5 bases, J lost 0 bases, and 8 bases lay in between. This CDR3 is 13 amino acids long.

The rearrangement uses TRBV6-2 or TRBV6-3 and TRBJ1-4; TRBD1 agrees at 7 bases. With V trimmed by 5 bases and J by 3 bases, 3 bases remained unmatched. This CDR3 region has 14 residues. The germline CDR1 and CDR2 sequences are MNHEY and SVGEGT. The CDR3 loop is CASSPDRPNEKLFF. CDR3 coding DNA: TGTGCCAGCAGTCCGGACAGGCCTAATGAAAAACTGTTTTTT.

The chain employs TRBV27 and TRBJ2-1; 9 bases map to TRBD1. The CDR3 has 13 residues. The V and J ends lost 6 bases and 9 bases, in that order; junction bases with no gene match: 6. In germline, CDR1 is MNHEY, CDR2 SMNVEV (reference sequence). In DNA form, the CDR3 reads TGTGCCAGCAGGCCAACAGGGGGCGGTGAGCAGTTCTTC. Encoded protein: CASRPTGGGEQFF.

The rearrangement joins TRBV10-1 to TRBJ2-3; TRBD2 aligns across 9 bases. The V gene end was trimmed by 2 bases and the J gene end by 1 base; junction bases not matched to a gene: 1. The CDR3 runs to 15 residues. Germline loops: CDR1 WNHNN, CDR2 SYGVQD (reference sequence). In DNA, the CDR3 is TGCGCCAGCAGTGAGGTAGCGGGGGGCACAGATACGCAGTATTTT. This sequence encodes CASSEVAGGTDTQYF.

The chain has TRBV6-5 and TRBJ1-1, with TRBD1 matching 11 bases. From germline, CDR1 is MNHEY and CDR2 SVGAGI. The CDR3 sequence is 15 residues long. J was trimmed by 7 bases and V by 2 bases; bases with no gene match: 6. Here the CDR3 DNA reads TGTGCCAGCAGTTACGGGGACAGGGGGAGTGGTGAAGCTTTCTTT. It encodes CASSYGDRGSGEAFF.

The chain is built from TRBV24-1 and TRBJ1-2; 7 bases align to TRBD1. Germline CDR1 KGHDR, CDR2 SFDVKD. The CDR3 contains 13 residues. J was trimmed by 6 bases and V by 3 bases; bases with no gene match: 3. The chain's CDR3 is CATSDRDSDGYTF. The CDR3 DNA follows: TGTGCCACCAGTGATCGGGACAGCGATGGCTACACCTTC.

The V gene is TRBV29-1, the J gene TRBJ2-3; the match to TRBD2 covers 8 bases. CDR1 SQVTM and CDR2 ANQGSEA come from the germline V gene. J was trimmed by 4 bases and V by 4 bases; bases with no gene match: 7. The CDR3 is 14 residues long. This chain's CDR3 is CSVGTGTRADTQYF. Here the CDR3 DNA reads TGCAGCGTTGGAACCGGGACTAGAGCAGATACGCAGTATTTT.

The chain combines TRBV12-3 or TRBV12-4 with TRBJ1-1, with 9 bases matching TRBD1. Losses at the gene ends were 11 bases for V and 6 bases for J; bases not matched to a gene: 10. This CDR3 contains 13 residues. The CDR3 region is CAGGRQGVSEAFF. The CDR3, as DNA: TGTGCCGGGGGGCGACAGGGGGTATCTGAAGCTTTCTTT.

V usage is TRBV5-4 and J usage is TRBJ1-1, with a weak D call TRBD1 (6 bases). CDR1 SGHNT and CDR2 YYREEE come from the germline V gene (reference sequence). V lost 0 bases and J lost 5, with 20 bases in between. This CDR3 region has 17 residues. CDR3 DNA: TGTGCCAGCAGCTTGGATGGCGCGGGGGGCGCAGGGACTGAAGCTTTCTTT. It specifies CASSLDGAGGAGTEAFF.

V is TRBV6-1 and J is TRBJ1-1, with TRBD1 as a possible D gene (5 bases). The CDR3 sequence is 14 residues long. With 3 bases removed from V and 0 bases from J, the gap between germline ends came to 8 bases. Germline V gene lookup returns CDR1 MNHNS and CDR2 SASEGT. CDR3 DNA: TGTGCCAGCAGTGACAGGGATATGAACACTGAAGCTTTCTTT. Translating gives CASSDRDMNTEAFF.

This clone was counted a single time. This chain joins TRBV19 and TRBJ1-2, with TRBD1 identical over 8 bases. CDR3 length: 14 amino acids. The germline V gene has CDR1 LNHDA and CDR2 SQIVND (reference sequence). V trimming: 10 bases; J trimming: 2 bases; junction bases outside the gene matches: 9. CDR3 coding DNA: TGTGCCACTGCCCCCCGACAGGGGAACTATGGCTACACCTTC. The encoded protein is CATAPRQGNYGYTF.

The chain is built from TRBV6-2 or TRBV6-3 and TRBJ2-5, with D maybe TRBD2 (6 bases). V dropped 8 bases and J dropped 1 base, with 17 bases sitting between them. Germline V gives CDR1 MNHEY, CDR2 SVGEGT. The CDR3 is 15 residues long. The CDR3 bases are TGTGCCAGCGGCCCCGATCGGGACTTCCAAGAGACCCAGTACTTC. It encodes CASGPDRDFQETQYF.